This T cell receptor beta chain came from a study of blood T cell repertoires in COVID-19. Study details: Whether acute or convalescent, the COVID-19 samples came from the United States, Italy and Spain. Sources were T cells, B-cell-depleted T cells, or PBMCs; the material itself was cDNA or gDNA.

This CDR3 has 16 amino acids. The junction had 10 bases not matched to a gene; V was cut back by 5 bases and J by 6 bases. Germline V gene data show CDR1 as SGHVS and CDR2 as FNYEAQ. Original processing notes: Quantification of nucleated cells was approximated via reference gene primer amplification. Here immunoSEQ multiplex PCR was the method, and the copy in TCRdb shows in-frame clones only, minus some. From that table come the V and J calls and clone size; the DNA was used to work out D and trimming. The profile covers 85,000 to 110,000 clones, with around four fifths appearing a single time and around 13% taken by the ten largest.

The source is a human donor in a cohort sampled during active COVID-19. The chain carries TRBV7-6 and TRBJ1-6; TRBD1 matches at 7 bases. Source material: peripheral blood. The CDR3 is CASSQLPRGSNSPLHF. The CDR3, as DNA: TGTGCCAGCAGCCAACTTCCCAGGGGGAGTAATTCACCCCTCCACTTT.